What follows describes a single T cell receptor beta chain. Germline trimming cut 1 base from V and 7 bases from J; bases unmatched to any gene: 3. The germline V gene has CDR1 MNHEY and CDR2 SVGAGI. The CDR3 length is 15 residues. The data were obtained in a study of blood T cell repertoires in COVID-19. For the study at large: The cDNA or gDNA used as material had been derived from T cells, B-cell-depleted T cells, or PBMCs.

Original handling: Reference gene primer amplification gave estimated nucleated cell counts. The repertoire was sequenced with immunoSEQ multiplex PCR; TCRdb's copy has only in-frame clones and lacks some. For V, J and clone size, that table is used; D and trimming come from the DNA. The table includes under 200,000 clones, approximately 80% detected once. Residents of 20 to 25 US areas, aged about 18 to 89 years, made up the participants. Categorization into cohorts depended on clinical history that participants reported. The sequence was collected from a man aged 50-59 years who had recovered from COVID-19. The V and J genes are TRBV6-5 and TRBJ1-6; TRBD1 matches at 8 bases. Material: PBMCs or T cells enriched from blood (not recorded which). The CDR3 protein is CASSYLGQGNSPLHF. CDR3 DNA: TGTGCCAGCAGTTACTTAGGACAGGGAAATTCACCCCTCCACTTT.